These 9 T cell receptor beta chains originate from one sample sequenced in a study of cytomegalovirus exposure and HLA in healthy donors. The PCR had 60 Vbeta and 13 Jbeta primers. TCRdb's copy holds only in-frame clones and misses some; the assay was immunoSEQ multiplex PCR. The data contain about 210,000 clones, 82% of them seen just once; the ten biggest clones take up about 6.4%. Specimen: PBMCs. Receptor source: a man in his forties in good health and CMV-seropositive.

The CDR3 nucleotides read TGTGCCTGGATCAATGACTATGGCTACACCTTC. Protein: CAWINDYGYTF. The chain recombines TRBV30 with TRBJ1-2; no clear D. Germline loops: CDR1 GTSNPN, CDR2 SVGIG (reference sequence). V was pared by 4 bases and J by 3 bases, with 6 bases between. CDR3 length: 11 residues.

This sequence joins TRBV21-1 and TRBJ2-7; the table's D call TRBD1 went unverified against the DNA. TRBV21-1 is a pseudogene. CDR3 length equals 15 residues. Here the CDR3 reads CASSKVSTGVYEQYV. As DNA, the CDR3 is TGTGCCAGCAGCAAAGTAAGCACAGGGGTGTACGAGCAGTACGTC.

The V and J genes are TRBV6-4 and TRBJ2-7; D ambiguous. The CDR3 has 12 amino acids. V dropped 6 bases and J dropped 3 bases, with 9 bases sitting between them. Germline values: CDR1 MRHNA, CDR2 SNTAGT. CDR3: CASRTCNYEQYV. The CDR3 bases are TGTGCCAGCAGAACCTGTAACTACGAGCAGTACGTC.

This clone turned up a few times. CDR3: CASSLTGEETQYF. In DNA, the CDR3 is TGTGCCAGCAGCCTTACAGGGGAAGAGACCCAGTACTTC. This chain links TRBV7-6 with TRBJ2-5; 7 nucleotides align to TRBD1. The CDR3 is 13 residues long. CDR1 is SGHVS, CDR2 FNYEAQ, per germline. The ends lost 5 bases at V and 3 bases at J; junction bases unmatched: 3. The full variable domain, in which reference TRBV7-6 and TRBJ2-5 provide the parts outside the CDR3, is GAGVSQSPRYKVTKRGQDVALRCDPISGHVSLYWYRQALGQGPEFLTYFNYEAQQDKSGLPNDRFSAERPEGSISTLTIQRTEQRDSAMYRCASSLTGEETQYFGPGTRLLVL.

V is TRBV27 and J is TRBJ1-3; 9 bases match TRBD1. The CDR3 extends over 17 amino acids. In germline, CDR1 is MNHEY, CDR2 SMNVEV (reference sequence). V lost 6 bases to trimming and J lost 5 bases; unmatched junction nucleotides: 14. The DNA for the CDR3 is TGTGCCAGCAGGGCCCCCGAAACAGGGGGCGCGAGAAACACCATATATTTT. Its protein product is CASRAPETGGARNTIYF.

The V and J genes are TRBV6-4 and TRBJ2-1; a weak D match, TRBD2 (6 bases). The CDR3 is 11 residues long. The germline V and J ends were trimmed by 6 bases and 16 bases, with 16 bases remaining between them. In germline, CDR1 is MRHNA, CDR2 SNTAGT. CDR3 bases: TGTGCCAGCAGCGCCGGGCTAGCGCGCTTCTTC. It is translated as CASSAGLARFF.

The chain joins TRBV5-1 to TRBJ2-7; no clear D. The V end was cut by 0 bases, the J end by 2 bases, with 9 bases between. The CDR3 is made up of 14 amino acids. Germline CDR1 reads SGHRS; CDR2 reads YFSETQ. CDR3 sequence reads: CASSLASNPYEQYF. As DNA, the CDR3 is TGCGCCAGCAGCTTGGCGAGCAACCCCTACGAGCAGTACTTC.

This clone came up a few times. The chain links TRBV5-1 to TRBJ2-2, with a possible D match to TRBD2 (5 bases). This CDR3 comprises 15 residues. The ends were cut back, 4 bases at V and 3 bases at J, with 13 bases in the middle. The germline CDR1 and CDR2 sequences are SGHRS and YFSETQ. The CDR3, as DNA: TGCGCCAGCAGCCCCGGGAACATTGACACCGGGGAGCTGTTTTTT. Translated, it gives CASSPGNIDTGELFF.

The chain couples TRBV9 to TRBJ1-1; 7 bases map to TRBD1. CDR3 length: 14 residues. Trimming took 4 bases from V and 1 from J; bases not matched to a gene: 4. CDR1 is SGDLS and CDR2 is YYNGEE in the germline V gene. The CDR3 reads CASSPRQGNTEAFF. The CDR3 DNA follows: TGTGCCAGCAGCCCCAGACAGGGGAACACTGAAGCTTTCTTT.